The 30 T cell receptor beta chains below all came from one sample that was sequenced in a study of radiotherapy plus CTLA-4 blockade in lung cancer. Sequencing was performed with immunoSEQ multiplex PCR; in TCRdb, only in-frame clones are kept and a portion is missing. The profile shows more than 95,000 clones, about four fifths of them singletons. This material consisted of peripheral blood, taken from a patient treated with radiotherapy plus ipilimumab. Receptors originate from a human donor with non-small cell lung cancer who had a partial response to radiotherapy plus ipilimumab. Some clones in this sample may be carry-over from other donors' samples.

V and J are TRBV11-3 and TRBJ1-3; D is ambiguous. This CDR3 spans 14 amino acids. CDR1 SGHNT and CDR2 YENEEA come from the germline V gene. V lost 3 bases and J 0 bases, leaving 6 bases between the germline ends. The CDR3 here is CASSFGLSGNTIYF. The CDR3 DNA is TGTGCCAGCAGCTTCGGACTCTCTGGAAACACCATATATTTT.

The rearrangement joins TRBV7-3 to TRBJ2-1, with 7 positions matching TRBD1. The trim removed 5 bases at V and 5 bases at J, leaving 3 bases unmatched. The CDR3 has 13 residues. Germline-derived CDR1 and CDR2 are SGHTA and FQGTGA. CDR3 in amino acids: CASSTDRDNEQFF. The CDR3 nucleotides read TGTGCCAGCAGCACCGACAGGGACAATGAGCAGTTCTTC.

V usage is TRBV7-8 and J usage is TRBJ1-6; perhaps TRBD1 as D (5 bases). The length of the CDR3 is 17 residues. Germline lookup yields CDR1 SGHVS and CDR2 FQNEAQ. With 5 bases removed from V and 5 bases from J, the gap between germline ends came to 19 bases. The CDR3 DNA reads TGTGCCAGCAGCCCAAGCCGCTCTGGGGCCAATAATTCACCCCTCCACTTT. It is translated as CASSPSRSGANNSPLHF.

This clone was observed once. DNA for the CDR3: TGTGCCAGCAGCCCCTTAGCAACGGGGGAGCTGTTTTTT. Its translation is CASSPLATGELFF. The genes are TRBV6-5 and TRBJ2-2, with D unresolved. The CDR3 is made up of 13 amino acids. Trimming stripped 6 bases from V and 8 bases from J, with 13 bases between. The germline V gene has CDR1 MNHEY and CDR2 SVGAGI.

The chain employs TRBV7-2 and TRBJ2-5; TRBD1 matches 7 bases. V trimming: 2 bases; J trimming: 7 bases; junction bases outside the gene matches: 13. The CDR3 runs to 16 residues. Germline V gene data show CDR1 as SGHTA and CDR2 as FQGNSA. As DNA, the CDR3 is TGTGCCAGCAGCTTAATCTTAGGGCAGGGGGTCGGGACCCAGTACTTC. This encodes CASSLILGQGVGTQYF.

V and J are TRBV5-6 and TRBJ2-7; a weak D match, TRBD1 (5 bases). V lost 4 bases, J lost 5 bases, and 13 bases lay in between. Germline loops: CDR1 SGHDT, CDR2 YYEEEE. The CDR3 runs to 13 residues. The CDR3 DNA is TGTGCCAGCAGCACCGCAGGGTTTGACGAGCAGTACTTC. Translated: CASSTAGFDEQYF.

The rearrangement links TRBV7-2 to TRBJ2-7; no clear D. CDR3 length equals 13 residues. V was pared by 8 bases and J by 4 bases, with 15 bases between. Germline CDR1 reads SGHTA; CDR2 reads FQGNSA. The CDR3 here is CASGSSRSYEQYF. In nucleotides, the CDR3 is TGTGCCAGCGGGTCATCTAGGTCGTACGAGCAGTACTTC.

V usage is TRBV9 and J usage is TRBJ2-5; D call uncertain. Germline values: CDR1 SGDLS, CDR2 YYNGEE. The CDR3 is 15 amino acids. V was clipped by 0 bases and J by 1 base, with 10 bases between them. The CDR3 coding sequence is TGTGCCAGCAGCGTAGGTAACAGCCTCCAAGAGACCCAGTACTTC. Its protein is CASSVGNSLQETQYF.

CDR3: CASSIGAGQETQYF. Written as DNA, the CDR3 is TGTGCCAGTAGTATAGGGGCAGGTCAAGAGACCCAGTACTTC. V and J are TRBV19 and TRBJ2-5; no reliable D call. Germline CDR1 and CDR2: LNHDA and SQIVND (reference sequence). Trimming cost V 1 base and J 2 bases, with 8 bases left between them. The CDR3 is made up of 14 amino acids.

The rearrangement links TRBV6-1 to TRBJ1-2; no clear D. Trimming pared 7 bases from V and 7 bases from J, leaving 16 bases between. CDR3 size: 13 residues. Germline V CDR1 and CDR2: MNHNS, SASEGT. CDR3 amino acids: CASTTWEVSGYTF. In DNA, the CDR3 is TGTGCCAGCACCACGTGGGAGGTTAGTGGCTACACCTTC.

This chain joins TRBV6-5 and TRBJ2-3, with D possibly being TRBD1 (5 bases). This CDR3 is 14 amino acids long. Trimming removed 7 bases from V and 1 base from J, with 12 bases in between. Germline lookup yields CDR1 MNHEY and CDR2 SVGAGI. The CDR3 sequence: CASKNPRGTDTQYF. The CDR3 region has the DNA TGTGCCAGCAAAAACCCCAGGGGCACAGATACGCAGTATTTT.

The gene calls are TRBV9 and TRBJ2-7; 11 bases are shared with TRBD2. The CDR3 has 15 amino acids. V lost 3 bases to trimming and J lost 7 bases; unmatched junction nucleotides: 9. CDR1 is SGDLS and CDR2 is YYNGEE in the germline V gene. CDR3 sequence (DNA): TGTGCCAGCAGCGGGCCCACTAGCGGGAGTTTTGAGCAGTACTTC. Its protein is CASSGPTSGSFEQYF.

V usage is TRBV5-6 and J usage is TRBJ1-6; no clear D gene. Per the germline V gene, CDR1 is SGHDT and CDR2 is YYEEEE. The CDR3 is 15 amino acids. V was pared by 1 base and J by 3 bases, with 8 bases between. The CDR3 region is CASSLLQDYNSPLHF. CDR3 bases: TGTGCCAGCAGCTTGTTACAAGACTATAATTCACCCCTCCACTTT.

The rearrangement joins TRBV5-4 to TRBJ2-1, with D perhaps TRBD2 (5 bases). The CDR3 is made up of 13 amino acids. Deletions cut 0 bases from V and 10 bases from J, with 11 bases between. Germline CDR1 reads SGHNT; CDR2 reads YYREEE (reference sequence). The DNA for the CDR3 is TGTGCCAGCAGCTTGGTCTCTAGCTACGAGCAGTTCTTC. It specifies CASSLVSSYEQFF.

This clone was seen once. The CDR3 nucleotides are TGCGCCAGCAGCCCATGGACAGGGGGAGCAACTAATGAAAAACTGTTTTTT. It yields the protein CASSPWTGGATNEKLFF. The rearrangement uses TRBV5-1 and TRBJ1-4; TRBD1 agrees at 10 bases. The CDR3 has 17 residues. J was trimmed by 0 bases and V by 4 bases; bases with no gene match: 6. Germline V lookup: CDR1 SGHRS, CDR2 YFSETQ.

This clone was picked up a small number of times. The gene calls are TRBV6-1 and TRBJ1-1; possible D gene TRBD1, 5 bases. Deletions cut 5 bases from V and 4 bases from J, with 14 bases between. Germline V gene sequence: CDR1 MNHNS, CDR2 SASEGT. The CDR3 extends over 14 amino acids. This chain's CDR3 is CASSTQATVTEAFF. The CDR3 DNA follows: TGTGCCAGCAGTACACAGGCGACGGTCACTGAAGCTTTCTTT.

The rearrangement joins TRBV18 to TRBJ2-1; D might be TRBD1 (6 bases). This CDR3 region has 18 residues. V was cut by 5 bases and J by 2 bases, with 22 bases left in between. Germline CDR1 KGHSH, CDR2 LQKENI. CDR3 loop: CASSTSSTARDTYNEQFF. CDR3 bases: TGTGCCAGCTCAACAAGCTCAACGGCTCGGGACACCTACAATGAGCAGTTCTTC.

This chain links TRBV7-2 with TRBJ2-1, with TRBD1 matching 11 bases. The CDR3 loop spans 14 amino acids. With V trimmed by 5 bases and J by 15 bases, 12 bases remained unmatched. Germline V CDR1 and CDR2: SGHTA, FQGNSA. Written as DNA, the CDR3 is TGTGCCAGCAGCCATGGACAGGGGGCGTATACGCGGTTCTTC. This translates into CASSHGQGAYTRFF.

The genes are TRBV6-5 and TRBJ2-7, with 7 nucleotides matching TRBD1. This CDR3 contains 14 residues. CDR1 MNHEY and CDR2 SVGAGI come from the germline V gene. The V segment lost 4 bases and the J segment 1 base; nucleotides outside the gene matches: 4. CDR3: CASSWGRGSYEQYF. The CDR3 nucleotides are TGTGCCAGCAGTTGGGGCAGGGGGTCCTACGAGCAGTACTTC.

The rearrangement uses TRBV11-2 and TRBJ1-1; no reliable D call. Between the trimmed V and J ends, which lost 5 bases and 3 bases, there was a span of 10 bases. The CDR3 spans 13 residues. The germline CDR1 and CDR2 sequences are SGHAT and FQNNGV. The CDR3 loop reads CASSISRDTEAFF. The CDR3 DNA sequence: TGTGCCAGCAGCATCAGCCGGGACACTGAAGCTTTCTTT. The full variable domain, completed using reference TRBV11-2 and TRBJ1-1, is EAGVAQSPRYKIIEKRQSVAFWCNPISGHATLYWYQQILGQGPKLLIQFQNNGVVDDSQLPKDRFSAERLKGVDSTLKIQPAKLEDSAVYLCASSISRDTEAFFGQGTRLTVV.

The sample holds a few counts of this clone. J is TRBJ1-2 and V is TRBV19; TRBD1 matches at 8 bases. The germline gives CDR1 LNHDA, CDR2 SQIVND (reference sequence). This CDR3 comprises 13 residues. The J segment lost 7 bases and the V segment lost 4 bases, leaving 5 bases of the junction unmatched. The CDR3 loop is CASSTTGVAGYTF. The CDR3, as DNA: TGTGCCAGTAGTACGACAGGGGTAGCTGGCTACACCTTC. The whole variable domain, remainder taken from reference TRBV19 and TRBJ1-2, is DGGITQSPKYLFRKEGQNVTLSCEQNLNHDAMYWYRQDPGQGLRLIYYSQIVNDFQKGDIAEGYSVSREKKESFPLTVTSAQKNPTAFYLCASSTTGVAGYTFGSGTRLTVV.

The chain couples TRBV4-3 to TRBJ2-1; 11 bases fit TRBD2. The germline CDR1 and CDR2 sequences are LGHNA and YSLEER. J lost 2 bases, V lost 2 bases, and 5 bases had no gene match. CDR3 size: 17 residues. Here the CDR3 reads CASSQNLAGGPYNEQFF. In DNA form, the CDR3 reads TGCGCCAGCAGCCAAAATTTAGCGGGGGGGCCCTACAATGAGCAGTTCTTC.

V is TRBV9 and J is TRBJ1-3; TRBD1 might be the D (6 bases). Deletions cut 3 bases from V and 0 bases from J, with 16 bases between. The CDR3 spans 17 residues. CDR1 is SGDLS, CDR2 YYNGEE, per germline. CDR3 nucleotides: TGTGCCAGCAGCGCCCCCCTCGGGGGGCTCTCTGGAAACACCATATATTTT. Translating gives CASSAPLGGLSGNTIYF. The full variable domain, completed using reference TRBV9 and TRBJ1-3, is DSGVTQTPKHLITATGQRVTLRCSPRSGDLSVYWYQQSLDQGLQFLIQYYNGEERAKGNILERFSAQQFPDLHSELNLSSLELGDSALYFCASSAPLGGLSGNTIYFGEGSWLTVV.

V usage is TRBV9 and J usage is TRBJ2-5; 11 positions match TRBD2. Unmatched junction bases numbered 5, after V lost 0 bases and J lost 4 bases. The CDR3 has 16 residues. Germline lookup yields CDR1 SGDLS and CDR2 YYNGEE. CDR3 sequence reads: CASSVVSGGARETQYF. CDR3 nucleotide sequence: TGTGCCAGCAGCGTAGTTAGCGGGGGGGCCCGAGAGACCCAGTACTTC.

This chain links TRBV5-1 with TRBJ2-7, with D maybe TRBD1 (6 bases). Germline CDR1 and CDR2: SGHRS and YFSETQ. The CDR3 extends over 16 amino acids. The V end lost 4 bases, the J end lost 2 bases, and 19 bases lay between the germline ends. The CDR3 protein is CASSRSDSSDAYEQYF. CDR3 DNA: TGCGCCAGCAGCCGATCGGACAGTTCAGATGCCTACGAGCAGTACTTC.

This sequence joins TRBV25-1 and TRBJ2-3; D not certain. CDR3 length equals 14 residues. V was trimmed by 2 bases and J by 0 bases, leaving 6 bases between them. Germline V gene sequence: CDR1 MGHDK, CDR2 SYGVNS. CDR3 DNA: TGTGCCAGCAGTGAAGCAGTTAGCACAGATACGCAGTATTTT. Its translation: CASSEAVSTDTQYF.

The chain combines TRBV4-3 with TRBJ2-3, with 13 bases fitting TRBD2. This CDR3 region has 18 residues. Looked up from germline, CDR1 is LGHNA and CDR2 is YSLEER. The V gene end was trimmed by 1 base and the J gene end by 7 bases; junction bases not matched to a gene: 11. Here the CDR3 DNA reads TGCGCCAGCAGCCAAGGACTGGGACTAGCGGGGTGGCGCAATACGCAGTATTTT. Protein product: CASSQGLGLAGWRNTQYF.

V gene TRBV28 combines with J gene TRBJ1-1, with D perhaps matching TRBD1 (5 bases). CDR3 size: 11 residues. From germline, CDR1 is MDHEN and CDR2 SYDVKM. CDR3: CGAGLNTEAFF. The CDR3 nucleotides are TGTGGCGCAGGGTTGAACACTGAAGCTTTCTTT. Together with reference TRBV28 and TRBJ1-1, the CDR3 gives the full variable domain: DVKVTQSSRYLVKRTGEKVFLECVQDMDHENMFWYRQDPGLGLRLIYFSYDVKMKEKGDIPEGYSVSREKKERFSLILESASTNQTSMYLCGAGLNTEAFFGQGTRLTVV.

J is TRBJ1-2 and V is TRBV6-4; TRBD1 matches at 8 bases. The V gene's germline CDR1 is MRHNA and CDR2 SNTAGT. Trimming cost V 4 bases and J 7 bases; bases outside gene matches: 8. CDR3 length: 14 amino acids. The DNA for the CDR3 is TGTGCCAGCAGTGCCCGGACAGGGTGGCCTGGCTACACCTTC. Translating it yields CASSARTGWPGYTF.

The rearrangement joins TRBV30 to TRBJ1-5; the D gene is possibly TRBD1 (6 bases). Germline V gene lookup returns CDR1 GTSNPN and CDR2 SVGIG (reference sequence). Trimming took off 1 base at V and 4 bases at J, with 11 bases between the two ends. The CDR3 is made up of 14 amino acids. CDR3 nucleotide sequence: TGTGCCTGGAGTGCGCAGGGGACGAATCAGCCCCAGCATTTT. Translation gives CAWSAQGTNQPQHF.